The clone carrying this TCR beta chain has a handful of counts. The data were obtained in a study of early T cells in non-severe SARS-CoV-2 infection. The germline gives CDR1 SGDLS, CDR2 YYNGEE. The CDR3 extends over 15 amino acids. V lost 0 bases and J lost 3, with 13 bases in between. One entry per CDR3 protein results from TCRdb running MiXCR on the 5' RACE reads. The sample contains tens of thousands of distinct CDR3 sequences, around 15% of which appear only once. The specimen sequenced was whole blood. The chain recombines TRBV9 with TRBJ2-7; D is undetermined. The sequence was obtained from an adult who was a healthcare worker with PCR-confirmed SARS-CoV-2 infection or an uninfected control (not recorded which). The CDR3 reads CASSVDHDGRYEQYF. As DNA, the CDR3 is TGTGCCAGCAGCGTAGATCACGACGGCCGCTACGAGCAGTACTTC.